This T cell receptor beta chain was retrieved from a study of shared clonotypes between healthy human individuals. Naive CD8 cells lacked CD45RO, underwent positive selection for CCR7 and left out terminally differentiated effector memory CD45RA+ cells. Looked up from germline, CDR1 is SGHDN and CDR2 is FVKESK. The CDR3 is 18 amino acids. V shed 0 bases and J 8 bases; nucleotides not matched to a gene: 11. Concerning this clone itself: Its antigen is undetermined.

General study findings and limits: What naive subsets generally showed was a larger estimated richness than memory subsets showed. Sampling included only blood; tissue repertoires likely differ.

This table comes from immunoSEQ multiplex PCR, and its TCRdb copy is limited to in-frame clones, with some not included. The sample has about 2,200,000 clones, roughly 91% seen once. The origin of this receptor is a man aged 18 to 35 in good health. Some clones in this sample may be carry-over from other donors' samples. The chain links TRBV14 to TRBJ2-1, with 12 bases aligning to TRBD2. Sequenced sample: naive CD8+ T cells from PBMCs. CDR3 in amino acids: CASSQDLVETSGSHEQFF. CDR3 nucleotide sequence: TGTGCCAGCAGCCAAGATCTGGTCGAGACTAGCGGGAGTCATGAGCAGTTCTTC. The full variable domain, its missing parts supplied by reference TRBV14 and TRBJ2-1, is EAGVTQFPSHSVIEKGQTVTLRCDPISGHDNLYWYRRVMGKEIKFLLHFVKESKQDESGMPNNRFLAERTGGTYSTLKVQPAELEDSGVYFCASSQDLVETSGSHEQFFGPGTRLTVL.